Here is one TCR beta chain with its context. No cognate antigen has been identified for it. Base qualities were left out, and no much larger clone turns up one base away. Stable Graves' hyperthyroidism was defined as no progression to ophthalmopathy during 18 months of follow-up. Hyperthyroidism patients were newly diagnosed, had a disease duration of under 2 months, and were aged 18 to 65 years. Exclusion was applied to patients with uncontrolled infections, other autoimmune diseases, pregnancy or lactation. Clinical symptoms, serum thyroxine and TRAb, thyroid ultrasound, and orbital computed tomography formed the basis for the diagnoses. PBMCs were separated from approximately 10 ml of fresh peripheral blood using Ficoll-Paque density gradient centrifugation. Trizol reagent was used to extract total RNA, and RNA quality was then checked on an Agilent 2100 Bioanalyzer. This sample stems from a study of T cells in Graves' hyperthyroidism and ophthalmopathy (dated by TCRdb to between 2017 and 2020). Regarding the research as a whole: Peripheral blood was collected at initial diagnosis, before any treatment. TCR V-J signatures able to tell the groups apart were searched for in a discovery cohort of 100 patients, of whom around 43 had Graves' ophthalmopathy and some 60 had stable Graves' hyperthyroidism. After blood sampling, hyperthyroidism patients were treated with methimazole at a starting dose of 30 mg daily, and ophthalmopathy patients were treated with high-dose intravenous methylprednisolone. According to the paper, TCR Vbeta CDR3 sequencing was carried out on 135 peripheral blood samples, which came from some 41 ophthalmopathy, some 73 hyperthyroidism and about 17 progressor patients. Thyroid tissue and blood T-cell repertoires from six Graves' hyperthyroidism patients were also compared in the study. The 100 discovery patients were randomly split 7:3 into training and test sets. An independent validation cohort of 18 to 20 hyperthyroidism patients and roughly 16 patients who later progressed to ophthalmopathy tested prospective prediction of ophthalmopathy.

The TCR beta CDR3 regions were amplified from the RNA transcripts. A first-round RT-PCR of the TCR CDR3 used the HTBI primer set with the Qiagen OneStep RT-PCR kit. A second multiplex PCR round built the libraries, followed by size selection and purification. Libraries were sequenced paired-end with 100 bp reads on an Illumina HiSeq2000. Regarding the original processing steps: SOAPnuke was used to process the raw data, throwing out any read that contained adapters or uncalled bases, had a mean Phred below 15, or lacked an exact constant-primer or identifier match. High-quality paired reads were merged using COPE v1.2.5, and each unique nucleotide sequence was defined as a clonotype. MiTCR v1.1 was used to align clonotypes to the IMGT TRBV, TRBD and TRBJ reference segments. The analysis was restricted to V-J combinations with a frequency above 0.0001, which together covered roughly 99% of the repertoires. The TCS score was defined as F50 (clonal expansion) divided by E x V (chaos), with BLOSUM62-based TCRdist calculated between CDR3 peptides within each V-J. Welch's t-statistics and random forest reduced around 510 V-J features to around 14, which were used in a naive Bayes classifier (R e1071). Thyroid-blood repertoire similarity was quantified with the Morisita-Horn index. TCRdb took the public reads, trimmed them with fastp at Q25, ran MiXCR for clone calling and kept in-frame beta chains. Entries that share a CDR3 protein sequence are merged under the most common genes and DNA. None of the V and J calls come from the authors' own analysis; TCRdb made them. Across this sample there are hundreds of thousands of distinct CDR3 sequences, with more than 30% seen only once. The leading ten clones occupy 7% to 10% of the sample.

Broad study findings and their caveats: Most expanded thyroid clonotypes (frequency above 0.001) were also detected in blood, a finding suggesting that blood repertoires may reflect thyroid immune responses. A 13 V-J signature model separated ophthalmopathy from stable hyperthyroidism, with around 88% sensitivity and approximately 81% specificity in cross-validation and 80%/75% in testing. No statistical method was used to set the sample size in advance, and investigators knew the group allocation. During validation, the model predicted progression to ophthalmopathy a median of approximately 6 months ahead of onset, with more than 55% sensitivity and under 85% specificity.

This sequence originates from a man aged 18 to 30 with Graves' hyperthyroidism. The sequenced material came from blood.

The CDR3 region has the sequence CASKGDRWDAETQYF. The bases are TGTGCCTCAAAGGGGGACAGATGGGATGCGGAGACCCAGTACTTC. This receptor chain uses TRBV19 and TRBJ2-5; TRBD1 agrees with 7 junctional bases. CDR1 and CDR2, per the germline V gene (reference sequence), are LNHDA and SQIVND. V is pruned by 11 bases and J by 5 bases, leaving 17 bases of the junction without a gene match. CDR3 length: 15 amino acids, cysteine to phenylalanine. Only CDR3 DNA is held: 45 bases, read in frame from base 1. Joined to the reference TRBV19 and TRBJ2-5 proteins, this CDR3 gives the full variable domain: DGGITQSPKYLFRKEGQNVTLSCEQNLNHDAMYWYRQDPGQGLRLIYYSQIVNDFQKGDIAEGYSVSREKKESFPLTVTSAQKNPTAFYLCASKGDRWDAETQYFGPGTRLLVL.